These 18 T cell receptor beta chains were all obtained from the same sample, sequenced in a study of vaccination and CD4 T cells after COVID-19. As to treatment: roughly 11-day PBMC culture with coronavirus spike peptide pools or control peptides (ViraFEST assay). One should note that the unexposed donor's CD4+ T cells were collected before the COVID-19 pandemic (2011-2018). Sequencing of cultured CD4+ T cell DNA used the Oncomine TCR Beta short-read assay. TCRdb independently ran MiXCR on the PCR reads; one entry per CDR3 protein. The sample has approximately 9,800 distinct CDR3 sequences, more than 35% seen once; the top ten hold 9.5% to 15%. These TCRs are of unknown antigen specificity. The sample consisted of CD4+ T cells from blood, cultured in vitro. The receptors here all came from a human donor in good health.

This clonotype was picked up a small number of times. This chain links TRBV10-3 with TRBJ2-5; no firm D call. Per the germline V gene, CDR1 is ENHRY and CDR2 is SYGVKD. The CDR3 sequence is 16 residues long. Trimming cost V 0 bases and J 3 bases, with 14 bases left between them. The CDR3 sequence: CAISESGSSRKETQYF. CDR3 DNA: TGTGCCATCAGTGAGTCGGGCAGCAGCCGTAAAGAGACCCAGTACTTC.

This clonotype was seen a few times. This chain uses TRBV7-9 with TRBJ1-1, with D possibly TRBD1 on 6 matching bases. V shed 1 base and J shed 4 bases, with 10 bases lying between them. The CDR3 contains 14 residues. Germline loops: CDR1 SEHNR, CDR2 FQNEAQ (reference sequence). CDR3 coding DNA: TGTGCCAGCAGCTTAGGGGGAGGGGGCACTGAAGCTTTCTTT. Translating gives CASSLGGGGTEAFF.

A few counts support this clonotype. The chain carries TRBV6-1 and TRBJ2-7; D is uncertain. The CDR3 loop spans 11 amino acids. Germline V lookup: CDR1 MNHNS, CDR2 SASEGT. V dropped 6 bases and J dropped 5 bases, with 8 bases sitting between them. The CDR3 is CASRSNNEQYF. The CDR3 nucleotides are TGTGCCAGCAGGTCTAACAACGAGCAGTACTTC.

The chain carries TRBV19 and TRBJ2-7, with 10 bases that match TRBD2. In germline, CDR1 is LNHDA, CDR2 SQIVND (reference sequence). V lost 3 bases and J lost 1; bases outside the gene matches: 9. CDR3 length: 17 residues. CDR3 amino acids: CASSMGSGRSLSYEQYF. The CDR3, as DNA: TGTGCCAGTAGTATGGGTAGCGGGAGGTCATTATCCTACGAGCAGTACTTC.

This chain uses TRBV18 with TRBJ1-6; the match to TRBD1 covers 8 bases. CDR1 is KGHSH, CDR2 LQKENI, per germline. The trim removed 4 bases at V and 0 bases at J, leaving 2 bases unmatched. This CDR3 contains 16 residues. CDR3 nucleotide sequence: TGTGCCAGCTCACGACAGGGGACCTCCTATAATTCACCCCTCCACTTT. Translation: CASSRQGTSYNSPLHF.

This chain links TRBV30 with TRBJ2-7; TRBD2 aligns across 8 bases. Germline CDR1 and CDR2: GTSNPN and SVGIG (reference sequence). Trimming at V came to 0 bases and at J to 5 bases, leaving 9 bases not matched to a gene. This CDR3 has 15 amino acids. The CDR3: CAWSVPSGPRDEQYF. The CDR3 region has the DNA TGTGCCTGGAGTGTCCCTAGCGGGCCTCGCGACGAGCAGTACTTC.

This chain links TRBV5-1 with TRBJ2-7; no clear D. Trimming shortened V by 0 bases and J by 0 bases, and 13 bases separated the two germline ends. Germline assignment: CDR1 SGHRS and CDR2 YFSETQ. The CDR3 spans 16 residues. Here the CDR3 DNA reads TGCGCCAGCAGCTTGGAGGGCTACCAGAACTCCTACGAGCAGTACTTC. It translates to CASSLEGYQNSYEQYF.

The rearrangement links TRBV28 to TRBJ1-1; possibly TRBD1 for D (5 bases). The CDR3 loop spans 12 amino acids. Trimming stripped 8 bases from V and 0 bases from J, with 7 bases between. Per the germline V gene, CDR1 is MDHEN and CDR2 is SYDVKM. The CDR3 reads CASYRLNTEAFF. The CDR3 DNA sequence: TGTGCCAGCTACAGGTTGAACACTGAAGCTTTCTTT. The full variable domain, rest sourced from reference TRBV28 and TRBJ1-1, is DVKVTQSSRYLVKRTGEKVFLECVQDMDHENMFWYRQDPGLGLRLIYFSYDVKMKEKGDIPEGYSVSREKKERFSLILESASTNQTSMYLCASYRLNTEAFFGQGTRLTVV.

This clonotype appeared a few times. This chain's CDR3 is CATSRDTGGGELFF. DNA for the CDR3: TGTGCCACCAGCAGAGATACAGGGGGCGGGGAGCTGTTTTTT. This chain uses TRBV15 with TRBJ2-2, with 8 positions matching TRBD1. V was pared by 0 bases and J by 7 bases, with 1 base of the junction left unmatched. The CDR3 extends over 14 amino acids. Per the germline V gene, CDR1 is LNHNV and CDR2 is YYDKDF (reference sequence). Using reference TRBV15 and TRBJ2-2 for the parts outside the CDR3, the full variable domain is DAMVIQNPRYQVTQFGKPVTLSCSQTLNHNVMYWYQQKSSQAPKLLFHYYDKDFNNEADTPDNFQSRRPNTSFCFLDIRSPGLGDTAMYLCATSRDTGGGELFFGEGSRLTVL.

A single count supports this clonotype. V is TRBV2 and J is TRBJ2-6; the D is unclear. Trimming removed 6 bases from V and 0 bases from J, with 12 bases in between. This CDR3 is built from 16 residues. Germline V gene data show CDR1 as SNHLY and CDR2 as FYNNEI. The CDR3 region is CASRDDTDSGANVLTF. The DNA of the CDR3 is TGTGCCAGCAGAGATGACACCGACTCTGGGGCCAACGTCCTGACTTTC.

CDR3 DNA: TGTGCCAGCAGTTTGGGGGGGAACCAAGAGACCCAGTACTTC. Its translation is CASSLGGNQETQYF. The chain employs TRBV6-2 or TRBV6-3 and TRBJ2-5, with 7 bases identical to TRBD2. Germline assignment: CDR1 MNHEY and CDR2 SVGEGT. The CDR3 loop spans 14 amino acids. J was trimmed by 0 bases and V by 4 bases; bases with no gene match: 2.

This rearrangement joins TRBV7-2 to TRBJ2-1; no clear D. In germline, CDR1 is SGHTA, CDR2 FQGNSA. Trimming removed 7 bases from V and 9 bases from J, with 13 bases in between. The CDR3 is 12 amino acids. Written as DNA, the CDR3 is TGTGCCAGCAACTCCAACTCCGGTGAGCAGTTCTTC. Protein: CASNSNSGEQFF.

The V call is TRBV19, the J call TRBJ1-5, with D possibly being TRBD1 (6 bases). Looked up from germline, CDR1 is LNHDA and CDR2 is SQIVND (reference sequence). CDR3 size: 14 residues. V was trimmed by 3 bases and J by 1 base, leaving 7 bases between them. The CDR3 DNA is TGTGCCAGTAGTATCACAGGGAGCAATCAGCCCCAGCATTTT. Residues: CASSITGSNQPQHF. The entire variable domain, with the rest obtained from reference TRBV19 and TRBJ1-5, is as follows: DGGITQSPKYLFRKEGQNVTLSCEQNLNHDAMYWYRQDPGQGLRLIYYSQIVNDFQKGDIAEGYSVSREKKESFPLTVTSAQKNPTAFYLCASSITGSNQPQHFGDGTRLSIL.

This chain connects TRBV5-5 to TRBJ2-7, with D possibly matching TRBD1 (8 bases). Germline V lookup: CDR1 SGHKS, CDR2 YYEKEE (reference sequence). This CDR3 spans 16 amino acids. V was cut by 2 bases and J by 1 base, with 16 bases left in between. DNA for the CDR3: TGTGCCAGCAGCTTACAGGGGGGGGACTCTTCCTACGAGCAGTACTTC. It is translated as CASSLQGGDSSYEQYF. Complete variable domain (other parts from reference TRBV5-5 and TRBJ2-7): DAGVTQSPTHLIKTRGQQVTLRCSPISGHKSVSWYQQVLGQGPQFIFQYYEKEERGRGNFPDRFSARQFPNYSSELNVNALLLGDSALYLCASSLQGGDSSYEQYFGPGTRLTVT.

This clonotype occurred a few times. CDR3 sequence: CASSLQIFTGELFF. Written as DNA, the CDR3 is TGTGCCAGCAGTTTACAAATATTCACCGGGGAGCTGTTTTTT. The chain uses TRBV28 and TRBJ2-2; D unresolved. This CDR3 region has 14 residues. Trimming cost V 2 bases and J 4 bases, with 8 bases left between them. CDR1 is MDHEN, CDR2 SYDVKM, per germline.

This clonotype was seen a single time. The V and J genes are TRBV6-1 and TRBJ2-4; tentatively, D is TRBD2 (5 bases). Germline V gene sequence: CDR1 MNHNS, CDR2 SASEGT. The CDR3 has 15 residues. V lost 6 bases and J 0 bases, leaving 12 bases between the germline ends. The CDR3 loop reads CASSPLGVAKNIQYF. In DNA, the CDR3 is TGTGCCAGCAGCCCCCTGGGAGTAGCCAAAAACATTCAGTACTTC.

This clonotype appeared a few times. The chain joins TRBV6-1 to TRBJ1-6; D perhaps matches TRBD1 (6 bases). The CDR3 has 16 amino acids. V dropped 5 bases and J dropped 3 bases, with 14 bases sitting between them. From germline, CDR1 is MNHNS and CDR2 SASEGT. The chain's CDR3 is CASSRTDMIYNSPLHF. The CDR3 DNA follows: TGTGCCAGCAGTCGGACAGACATGATCTATAATTCACCCCTCCACTTT.

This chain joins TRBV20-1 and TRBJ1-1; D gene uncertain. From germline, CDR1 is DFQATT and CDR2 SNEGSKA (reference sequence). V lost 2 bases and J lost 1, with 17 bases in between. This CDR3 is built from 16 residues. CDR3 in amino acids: CSARWVSLSPNTEAFF. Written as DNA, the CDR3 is TGCAGTGCTAGATGGGTTTCTCTCTCCCCGAACACTGAAGCTTTCTTT.